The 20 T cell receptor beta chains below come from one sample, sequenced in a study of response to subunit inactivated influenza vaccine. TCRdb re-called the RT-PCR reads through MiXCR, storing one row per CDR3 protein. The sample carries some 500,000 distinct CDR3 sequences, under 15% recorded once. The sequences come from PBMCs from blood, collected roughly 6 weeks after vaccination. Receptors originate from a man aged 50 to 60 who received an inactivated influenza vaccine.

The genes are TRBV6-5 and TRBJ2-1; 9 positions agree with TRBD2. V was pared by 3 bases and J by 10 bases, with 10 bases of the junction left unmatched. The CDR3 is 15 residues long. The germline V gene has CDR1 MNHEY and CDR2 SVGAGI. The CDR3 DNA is TGTGCCAGCAGTTATCAGGGGACTAGCCCGTCCGAGCAGTTCTTC. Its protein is CASSYQGTSPSEQFF.

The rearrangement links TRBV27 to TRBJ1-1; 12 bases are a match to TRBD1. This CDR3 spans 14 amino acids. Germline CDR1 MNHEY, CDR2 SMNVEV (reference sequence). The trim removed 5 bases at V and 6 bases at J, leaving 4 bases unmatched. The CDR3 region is CASSMGQGAAEAFF. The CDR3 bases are TGTGCCAGCAGTATGGGACAGGGGGCCGCTGAAGCTTTCTTT.

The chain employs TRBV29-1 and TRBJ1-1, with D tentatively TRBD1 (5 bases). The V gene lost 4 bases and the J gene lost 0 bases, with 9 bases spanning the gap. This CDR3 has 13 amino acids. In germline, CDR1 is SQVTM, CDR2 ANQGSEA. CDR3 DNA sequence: TGCAGCGTTGGGGGGGTAATGAACACTGAAGCTTTCTTT. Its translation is CSVGGVMNTEAFF.

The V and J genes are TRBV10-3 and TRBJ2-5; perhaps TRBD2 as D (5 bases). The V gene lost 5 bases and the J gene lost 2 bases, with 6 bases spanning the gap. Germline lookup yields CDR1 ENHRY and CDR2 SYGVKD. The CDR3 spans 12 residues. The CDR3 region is CAISPGQETQYF. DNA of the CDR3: TGTGCCATCAGTCCGGGACAAGAGACCCAGTACTTC.

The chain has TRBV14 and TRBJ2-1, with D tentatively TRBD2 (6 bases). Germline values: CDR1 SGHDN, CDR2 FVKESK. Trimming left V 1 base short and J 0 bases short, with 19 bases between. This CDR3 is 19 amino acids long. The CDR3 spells CASSQVGGEKLGSYNEQFF. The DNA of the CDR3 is TGTGCCAGCAGCCAAGTCGGAGGGGAAAAGCTGGGCTCCTACAATGAGCAGTTCTTC.

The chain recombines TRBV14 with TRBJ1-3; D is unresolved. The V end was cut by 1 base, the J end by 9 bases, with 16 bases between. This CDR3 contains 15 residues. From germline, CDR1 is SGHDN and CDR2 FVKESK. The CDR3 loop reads CASSQGAANRGTIYF. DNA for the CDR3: TGTGCCAGCAGCCAAGGGGCAGCTAATCGGGGCACCATATATTTT. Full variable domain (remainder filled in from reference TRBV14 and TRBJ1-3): EAGVTQFPSHSVIEKGQTVTLRCDPISGHDNLYWYRRVMGKEIKFLLHFVKESKQDESGMPNNRFLAERTGGTYSTLKVQPAELEDSGVYFCASSQGAANRGTIYFGEGSWLTVV.

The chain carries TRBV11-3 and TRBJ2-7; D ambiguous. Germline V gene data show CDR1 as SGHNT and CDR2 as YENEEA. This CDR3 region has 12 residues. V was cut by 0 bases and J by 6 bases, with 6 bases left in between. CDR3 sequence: CASSLEAGEQYF. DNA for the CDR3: TGTGCCAGCAGCTTAGAGGCTGGCGAGCAGTACTTC.

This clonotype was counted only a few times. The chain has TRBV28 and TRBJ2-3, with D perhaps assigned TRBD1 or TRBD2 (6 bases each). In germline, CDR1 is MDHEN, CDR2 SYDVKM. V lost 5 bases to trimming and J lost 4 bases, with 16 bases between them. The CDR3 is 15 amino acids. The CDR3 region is CASSARGGPPDTQYF. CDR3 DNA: TGTGCCAGCAGTGCCAGGGGAGGCCCCCCAGATACGCAGTATTTT. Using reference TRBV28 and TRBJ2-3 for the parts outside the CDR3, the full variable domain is DVKVTQSSRYLVKRTGEKVFLECVQDMDHENMFWYRQDPGLGLRLIYFSYDVKMKEKGDIPEGYSVSREKKERFSLILESASTNQTSMYLCASSARGGPPDTQYFGPGTRLTVL.

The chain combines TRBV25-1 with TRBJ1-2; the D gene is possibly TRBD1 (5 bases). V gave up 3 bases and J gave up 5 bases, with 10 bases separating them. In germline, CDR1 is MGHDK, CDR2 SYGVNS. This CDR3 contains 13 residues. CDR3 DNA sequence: TGTGCCAGCAGTGAGATACAGGCGTATGGCTACACCTTC. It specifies CASSEIQAYGYTF.

CDR3 coding DNA: TGTGCCAGCAGCTTAGGCTGGGGACAGGGGGCCCCCTCCTACAATGAGCAGTTCTTC. Translating gives CASSLGWGQGAPSYNEQFF. This sequence joins TRBV7-2 and TRBJ2-1; the match to TRBD1 covers 12 bases. This CDR3 contains 19 residues. From germline, CDR1 is SGHTA and CDR2 FQGNSA. Unmatched junction bases numbered 7, after V lost 1 base and J lost 0 bases.

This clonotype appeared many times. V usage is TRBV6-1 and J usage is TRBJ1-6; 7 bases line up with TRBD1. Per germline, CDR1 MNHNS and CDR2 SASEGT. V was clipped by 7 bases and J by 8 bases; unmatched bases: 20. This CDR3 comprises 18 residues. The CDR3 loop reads CASTGDRVSGPVHSPLHF. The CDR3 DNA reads TGTGCCAGCACCGGAGACAGGGTATCGGGACCCGTTCATTCACCCCTCCACTTT.

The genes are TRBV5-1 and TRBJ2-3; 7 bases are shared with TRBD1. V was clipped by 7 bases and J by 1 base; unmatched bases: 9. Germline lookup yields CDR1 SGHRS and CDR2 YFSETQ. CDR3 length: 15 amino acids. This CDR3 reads CASQSNTGGTDTQYF. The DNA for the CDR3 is TGCGCCAGCCAATCCAACACAGGGGGCACAGATACGCAGTATTTT.

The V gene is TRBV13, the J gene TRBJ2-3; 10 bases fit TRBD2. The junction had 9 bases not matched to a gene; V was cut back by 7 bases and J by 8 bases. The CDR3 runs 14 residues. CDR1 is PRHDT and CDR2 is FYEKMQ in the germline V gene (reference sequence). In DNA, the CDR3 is TGTGCCAGCACCGGGACTAGCGAGGGAGTTACGCAGTATTTT. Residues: CASTGTSEGVTQYF.

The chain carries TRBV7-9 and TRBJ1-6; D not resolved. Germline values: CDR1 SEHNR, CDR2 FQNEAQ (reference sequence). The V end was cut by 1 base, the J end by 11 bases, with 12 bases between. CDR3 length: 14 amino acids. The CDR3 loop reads CASSLGESATPLHF. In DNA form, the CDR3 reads TGTGCCAGCAGCTTAGGGGAGTCAGCAACACCCCTCCACTTT.

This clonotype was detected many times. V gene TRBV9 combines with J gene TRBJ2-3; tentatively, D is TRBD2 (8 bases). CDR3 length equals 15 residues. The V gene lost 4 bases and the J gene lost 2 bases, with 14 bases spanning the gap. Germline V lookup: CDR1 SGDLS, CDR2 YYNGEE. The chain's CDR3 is CASSFSGTDTDTQYF. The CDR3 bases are TGTGCCAGCAGCTTTAGCGGGACAGACACAGATACGCAGTATTTT. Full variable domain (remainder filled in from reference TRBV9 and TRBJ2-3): DSGVTQTPKHLITATGQRVTLRCSPRSGDLSVYWYQQSLDQGLQFLIQYYNGEERAKGNILERFSAQQFPDLHSELNLSSLELGDSALYFCASSFSGTDTDTQYFGPGTRLTVL.

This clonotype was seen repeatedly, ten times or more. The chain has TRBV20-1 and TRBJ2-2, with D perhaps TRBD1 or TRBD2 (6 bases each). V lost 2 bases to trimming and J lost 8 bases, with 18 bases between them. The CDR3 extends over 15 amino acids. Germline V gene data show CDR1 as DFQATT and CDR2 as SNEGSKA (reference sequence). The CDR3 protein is CSARPNRRGSGELFF. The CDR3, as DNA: TGCAGTGCTAGACCTAACAGGAGGGGGTCGGGGGAGCTGTTTTTT.

The chain's CDR3 is CAIGRTGVGPYEQYF. For the CDR3, the DNA is TGTGCCATCGGCCGGACAGGGGTGGGGCCCTACGAGCAGTACTTC. This sequence joins TRBV10-3 and TRBJ2-7; TRBD1 matches 9 bases. The CDR3 has 15 amino acids. Trimming removed 8 bases from V and 2 bases from J; junction bases left unmatched: 10. CDR1 is ENHRY and CDR2 is SYGVKD in the germline V gene.

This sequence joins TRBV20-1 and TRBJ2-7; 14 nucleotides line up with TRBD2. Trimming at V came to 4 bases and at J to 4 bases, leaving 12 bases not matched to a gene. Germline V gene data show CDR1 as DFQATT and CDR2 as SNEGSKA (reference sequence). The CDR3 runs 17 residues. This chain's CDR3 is CSATQPPGLAGAYEQYF. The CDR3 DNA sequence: TGCAGTGCTACTCAACCTCCGGGACTAGCGGGAGCATACGAGCAGTACTTC.

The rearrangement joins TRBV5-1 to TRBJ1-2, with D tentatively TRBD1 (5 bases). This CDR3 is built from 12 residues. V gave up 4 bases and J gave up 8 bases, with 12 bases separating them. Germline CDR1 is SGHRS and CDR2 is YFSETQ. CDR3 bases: TGCGCCAGCAGCCCCGGGACTCAGGGCTACACCTTC. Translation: CASSPGTQGYTF.

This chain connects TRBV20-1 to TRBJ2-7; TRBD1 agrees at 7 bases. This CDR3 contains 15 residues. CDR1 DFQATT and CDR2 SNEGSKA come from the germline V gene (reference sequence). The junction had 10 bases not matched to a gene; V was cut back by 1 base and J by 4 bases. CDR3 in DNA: TGCAGTGCTAGAGTCCGGCCGGGACAGAGGTACGAGCAGTACTTC. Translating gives CSARVRPGQRYEQYF.